This T cell receptor beta chain was identified during a study of identifying expanded T cells in peripheral blood. Regarding this clone: What it recognizes is unknown.

Collection occurred without any documented infections or immune events in donors. In germline, CDR1 is MDHEN, CDR2 SYDVKM. V was pared by 6 bases and J by 3 bases, with 5 bases of the junction left unmatched. The length of the CDR3 is 16 residues. Study-wide points: Two-week clone count variance significantly increased as total template count grew.

Method: immunoSEQ multiplex PCR; TCRdb's copy keeps in-frame clones and lacks some. The repertoire holds under 95,000 clones, with 75% to 90% as singletons. The chain recombines TRBV28 with TRBJ2-3; TRBD2 agrees at 14 bases. Sequenced: blood. This TCR came from a person between 18 and 75 years old in good health. The CDR3 DNA sequence: TGTGCCAGCAGGGGGACTAGCGGGAGTGGTACAGATACGCAGTATTTT. Translation gives CASRGTSGSGTDTQYF.